This is a list of T cell receptor beta chains from one sample in a study of blood T cell repertoires in COVID-19. Assay: immunoSEQ multiplex PCR; the TCRdb copy retains only in-frame clones and omits some. The sample has over 80,000 clones; nearly 90% are singletons. The sample comprised peripheral blood. These TCRs come from an elderly woman with acute or convalescent COVID-19. The CDR3 runs from the conserved cysteine through the conserved F or W. The order of the fields is J gene, D gene, V gene, CDR3 DNA, CDR3 protein. D genes are given only for firm matches.

>TRBJ2-3|.|TRBV5-6
TGTGCCAGCAGCCGGGACAAACCCGGCACAGATACGCAGTATTTT
CASSRDKPGTDTQYF
>TRBJ1-5|TRBD1|TRBV5-1
TGCGCCAGCAGCCCTCTGGGACAGGTCGGTCAGCCCCAGCATTTT
CASSPLGQVGQPQHF
>TRBJ1-1|.|TRBV28
TGTGCCAGCAAGTTCCGCGCTGAAGCTTTCTTT
CASKFRAEAFF
>TRBJ1-5|.|TRBV4-2
TGTGCCAGCAGCCCTGTCGAGGGTCAGCCCCAGCATTTT
CASSPVEGQPQHF
>TRBJ1-4|.|TRBV14
TGTGCCAGCAGCCAAGCGGCAACAGGGAGGGGAACTAATGAAAAACTGTTTTTT
CASSQAATGRGTNEKLFF